A selection of T cell receptor beta chains follows, all from one sample in a study of shared clonotypes between healthy human individuals. Libraries were prepared by immunoSEQ multiplex PCR; TCRdb keeps only in-frame clonotypes and omits some of them. The sample has approximately 180,000 clones, 90% to 95% seen once. The sequenced sample consisted of naive CD4+ T cells sorted from blood. These receptors were collected from a woman aged 30 to 39 in good health. The CDR3 runs from the conserved cysteine through the conserved F or W. The D gene is left open where the match is weak. Size tells how often a clone was seen (once, few, many) or the class of an expanded clone, and some rows leave it out.

j_gene: TRBJ2-7
v_gene: TRBV5-5
len: 15
d_gene: .
abundance: .
CDR3nt: TGTGCCAGCAGCTTATTGTCAGGGACCCAATACGAGCAGTACTTC
CDR3aa: CASSLLSGTQYEQYF

j_gene: TRBJ2-7
v_gene: TRBV6-6
len: 15
d_gene: .
abundance: .
CDR3nt: TGTGCCAGCAGTTACGCGGGGGCCCCCTCCTACGAGCAGTACTTC
CDR3aa: CASSYAGAPSYEQYF

j_gene: TRBJ1-1
v_gene: TRBV9
len: 14
d_gene: .
abundance: .
CDR3nt: TGTGCCAGCAGCCTCGGTTCCCGTCCCTCCGAAGCTTTCTTT
CDR3aa: CASSLGSRPSEAFF

j_gene: TRBJ1-3
v_gene: TRBV29-1
len: 15
d_gene: TRBD1
abundance: .
CDR3nt: TGCAGCGTTGAAGCCCGGACAGGCTCTGGAAACACCATATATTTT
CDR3aa: CSVEARTGSGNTIYF

j_gene: TRBJ2-2
v_gene: TRBV11-2
len: 16
d_gene: TRBD2
abundance: .
CDR3nt: TGTGCCAGCAGCCTAGCGTCCGGCGGGGGGACCGGGGAGCTGTTTTTT
CDR3aa: CASSLASGGGTGELFF

j_gene: TRBJ1-6
v_gene: TRBV10-3
len: 13
d_gene: .
abundance: once
CDR3nt: TGTGCCATCAGTGATCCAGGGGAGTCACCCCTCCACTTT
CDR3aa: CAISDPGESPLHF

j_gene: TRBJ2-7
v_gene: TRBV5-1
len: 20
d_gene: TRBD2
abundance: .
CDR3nt: TGCGCCAGCAGCTTGTACGGGACTAGCGGGACGAAGTTCCTACCCACTTGGCAGTACTTC
CDR3aa: CASSLYGTSGTKFLPTWQYF

j_gene: TRBJ2-2
v_gene: TRBV28
len: 17
d_gene: TRBD1
abundance: .
CDR3nt: TGTGCCAGCAGGGGCCCACTTGGCGGACAGGGGGCTGGGGAGCTGTTTTTT
CDR3aa: CASRGPLGGQGAGELFF

j_gene: TRBJ2-7
v_gene: TRBV28
len: 13
d_gene: TRBD1
abundance: .
CDR3nt: TGTGCCAGCAGAAGACAGGGGGGCTACGAGCAGTACTTC
CDR3aa: CASRRQGGYEQYF

j_gene: TRBJ2-3
v_gene: TRBV29-1
len: 19
d_gene: TRBD2
abundance: once
CDR3nt: TGCAGCGTTGGTAGGCCCCCCGGCGGGAGTCGCGGTAGCACAGATACGCAGTATTTT
CDR3aa: CSVGRPPGGSRGSTDTQYF

j_gene: TRBJ2-1
v_gene: TRBV29-1
len: 18
d_gene: TRBD2
abundance: .
CDR3nt: TGCAGCGTTGGTAAGGTTTTGCGGGAGGGCCGTGGATGGGATGAGCAGTTCTTC
CDR3aa: CSVGKVLREGRGWDEQFF

j_gene: TRBJ2-6
v_gene: TRBV28
len: 12
d_gene: .
abundance: .
CDR3nt: TGTGCCAGCGGGGGTGGGGCCAACGTCCTGACTTTC
CDR3aa: CASGGGANVLTF

j_gene: TRBJ2-7
v_gene: TRBV27
len: 15
d_gene: .
abundance: .
CDR3nt: TGTGCCAGCAGTTCCGGCGACAGGTTCCCCTACGAGCAGTACTTC
CDR3aa: CASSSGDRFPYEQYF

j_gene: TRBJ2-1
v_gene: TRBV5-1
len: 15
d_gene: TRBD2
abundance: .
CDR3nt: TGCGCCAGCAGCTTGGCGACTAGCGGGACCAATGAGCAGTTCTTC
CDR3aa: CASSLATSGTNEQFF

j_gene: TRBJ1-5
v_gene: TRBV5-1
len: 16
d_gene: .
abundance: once
CDR3nt: TGCGCCAGCAGCTCCCCTTACAGACGCTTAAGTCAGCCCCAGCATTTT
CDR3aa: CASSSPYRRLSQPQHF

j_gene: TRBJ2-7
v_gene: TRBV28
len: 17
d_gene: TRBD1
abundance: .
CDR3nt: TGTGCCAGCAGCCGTCCTCCTTTCCGGGACAGGGGGAACGAGCAGTACTTC
CDR3aa: CASSRPPFRDRGNEQYF

j_gene: TRBJ1-1
v_gene: TRBV5-6
len: 15
d_gene: .
abundance: .
CDR3nt: TGTGCCAGCAGAACCTCCGGCACCCGGAACACTGAAGCTTTCTTT
CDR3aa: CASRTSGTRNTEAFF

j_gene: TRBJ2-7
v_gene: TRBV5-4
len: 13
d_gene: .
abundance: .
CDR3nt: TGTGCCAGCAGTAAAGAAAATGGCTACGAGCAGTACTTC
CDR3aa: CASSKENGYEQYF

j_gene: TRBJ1-2
v_gene: TRBV19
len: 15
d_gene: TRBD1
abundance: .
CDR3nt: TGTGCCAGTACCCCTACTGGACAGGTTTTCTATGGCTACACCTTC
CDR3aa: CASTPTGQVFYGYTF

j_gene: TRBJ1-5
v_gene: TRBV5-6
len: 15
d_gene: .
abundance: .
CDR3nt: TGTGCCAGCAGCACCTGGGGGGAGGGCAATCAGCCCCAGCATTTT
CDR3aa: CASSTWGEGNQPQHF

j_gene: TRBJ2-7
v_gene: TRBV29-1
len: 17
d_gene: TRBD1
abundance: .
CDR3nt: TGCAGCGTTAGGGAGTGGACAGGGGGATCCCCCATCTACGAGCAGTACTTC
CDR3aa: CSVREWTGGSPIYEQYF

j_gene: TRBJ2-7
v_gene: TRBV7-9
len: 14
d_gene: TRBD1
abundance: .
CDR3nt: TGTGCCAGCAAGGGACAGTGGAGCTCCTACGAGCAGTACTTC
CDR3aa: CASKGQWSSYEQYF